The clone carrying this T cell receptor (beta chain) was seen ten or more times. Its antigen remains unidentified. In germline, CDR1 is SGHRS, CDR2 YFSETQ. CDR3 length equals 15 residues. The V gene lost 2 bases and the J gene lost 4 bases, with 15 bases spanning the gap. TCRdb itself ran the RACE reads through MiXCR, one entry per CDR3 protein. The sample shows approximately 84,000 distinct CDR3 sequences, roughly a tenth of them seen only once. This record comes from a study of human T cells and chemical hapten exposure. About the study: Weekly scalp doses of diphenylcyclopropenone were given to patients during the approximately 23-week study. The study, taken as a whole, reports: Following DPC sensitization, TCRs present above 1 in 1000 frequency showed no change. Against controls, expanded TCRs gave rise to significantly more large CDR3 similarity clusters.

Time point denoted: patch test 2, 6 weeks after DPC sensitization. As for treatment: therapeutic diphenylcyclopropenone sensitization with weekly scalp DPC. The J gene is TRBJ1-1, the V gene TRBV5-1; D perhaps matches TRBD1 (5 bases). Sequencing was performed on whole blood, taken in connection with sensitization to the hapten diphenylcyclopropenone (DPC). The sequence was obtained from a woman under 40 with alopecia areata. Some clones in this sample may be carry-over from other donors' samples. For the CDR3, the DNA is TGCGCCAGCAGCTTCATCCAGGGCATGGGCACTGAAGCTTTCTTT. It encodes CASSFIQGMGTEAFF.